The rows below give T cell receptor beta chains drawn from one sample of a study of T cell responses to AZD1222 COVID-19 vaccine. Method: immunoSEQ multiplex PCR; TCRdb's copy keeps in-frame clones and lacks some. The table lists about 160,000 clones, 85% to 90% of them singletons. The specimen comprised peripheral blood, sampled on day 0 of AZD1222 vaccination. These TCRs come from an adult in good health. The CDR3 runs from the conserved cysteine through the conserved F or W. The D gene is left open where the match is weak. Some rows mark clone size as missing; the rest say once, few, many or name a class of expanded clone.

TGTGCCAGCAGCTCGCCGTGGGGGTCGTACTACGAGCAGTACTTC	CASSSPWGSYYEQYF	TRBJ2-7	TRBV7-3	NA	NA
TGTGCCAGCAGCCAAGAAAACGCAGATACGCAGTATTTT	CASSQENADTQYF	TRBJ2-3	TRBV14	NA	NA
TGCGCCAGCAGCTTGGTTGGGGGCAATCAGCCCCAGCATTTT	CASSLVGGNQPQHF	TRBJ1-5	TRBV5-1	NA	NA
TGTGCCAGAAGCTTAGCGAGGGCAGGGGCCCTTAAAATCCACAATGAGCAGTTCTTC	CARSLARAGALKIHNEQFF	TRBJ2-1	TRBV7-5	NA	NA
TGCGCCAGCAGCGATCCTAAAGAGGGGAACGGCTACACCTTC	CASSDPKEGNGYTF	TRBJ1-2	TRBV5-1	NA	NA
TGTGCCAGCAGCTTAGAGCGGAACGCAGCTTTCTTT	CASSLERNAAFF	TRBJ1-1	TRBV7-9	NA	NA
TGTGCCAGCAGCTTGTTGGATGGGCAGGCTTCTCGGAAACTGTTTTTT	CASSLLDGQASRKLFF	TRBJ1-4	TRBV5-8	NA	NA
TGTGCCAGCAGTGTACTACCGGGACAGCTTAATCAGCCCCAGCATTTT	CASSVLPGQLNQPQHF	TRBJ1-5	TRBV6-1	NA	TRBD1
TGTGCCAGCAGCTTTACAGGGGGATACACTGAAGCTTTCTTT	CASSFTGGYTEAFF	TRBJ1-1	TRBV5-5	NA	TRBD1
TGTGCCAGCAGCTTAACGCAGGGACACCCTAATGGCTACACCTTC	CASSLTQGHPNGYTF	TRBJ1-2	TRBV7-3	NA	NA
TGTGCCAGCAGTTTTTCCTTTGGGGCAGATACGCAGTATTTT	CASSFSFGADTQYF	TRBJ2-3	TRBV27	NA	NA
TGTGCCAGCAGCGCGCCTAGCGCACGGGGCTACAATGAGCAGTTCTTC	CASSAPSARGYNEQFF	TRBJ2-1	TRBV9	NA	NA
TGCAGTGCTAGTGAGACAGGGGGCTATGGCTACACCTTC	CSASETGGYGYTF	TRBJ1-2	TRBV20-1	NA	TRBD1
TGTGCCTGGAGTGCCCGTAAGTCAGCGTCTGCTTTCTTT	CAWSARKSASAFF	TRBJ1-1	TRBV30	NA	NA
TGTGCCAGCAGCTGGGCGCAGACCTACGAGCAGTACTTC	CASSWAQTYEQYF	TRBJ2-7	TRBV12-3/TRBV12-4	NA	NA
TGTGCCAGCAGTACGATAGGAAACACCATATATTTT	CASSTIGNTIYF	TRBJ1-3	TRBV12-3/TRBV12-4	NA	NA
TGTGCCAGCTCCGGGACTAGCGGGAGTACCTACAATGAGCAGTTCTTC	CASSGTSGSTYNEQFF	TRBJ2-1	TRBV18	NA	TRBD2
TGCAGCGTTGGGACGATGAACACTGAAGCTTTCTTT	CSVGTMNTEAFF	TRBJ1-1	TRBV29-1	once	NA
TGTGCCAGCAGCCAAGGGACAGTACTTTCCAGCTCTGGAAACACCATATATTTT	CASSQGTVLSSSGNTIYF	TRBJ1-3	TRBV16	NA	TRBD1
TGTGCCAGCATCGCGGGGGGCTTAATGATTGAGCAGTTCTTC	CASIAGGLMIEQFF	TRBJ2-1	TRBV28	NA	TRBD2
TGTGCCACCAGTGATGAGGACAGGGCTAACACCGGGGAGCTGTTTTTT	CATSDEDRANTGELFF	TRBJ2-2	TRBV24-1	NA	TRBD1
TGCGCCAGCAGCCAAGATGGGGGGGGCAATCAGCCCCAGCATTTT	CASSQDGGGNQPQHF	TRBJ1-5	TRBV4-3	NA	NA
TGCAGTGCTTGGTCGCCTGCCGAGCAGTACTTC	CSAWSPAEQYF	TRBJ2-7	TRBV20-1	NA	NA
TGTGCCAGCAGCCTTGGGGGGAAGACTGAAGCTTTCTTT	CASSLGGKTEAFF	TRBJ1-1	TRBV7-9	NA	NA
TGTGCCAGCAGGCGTAGCGGGGAGATCAGCACAGATACGCAGTATTTT	CASRRSGEISTDTQYF	TRBJ2-3	TRBV2	NA	TRBD2
TGTGCCAGCAGTTTAGGGGCTGGAGATGGCTACACCTTC	CASSLGAGDGYTF	TRBJ1-2	TRBV28	NA	NA
TGCGCCAGCAGCTTGGTACAGGGAGGCAACACCGGGGAGCTGTTTTTT	CASSLVQGGNTGELFF	TRBJ2-2	TRBV5-1	NA	NA
TGTGCCAGCAGCGTAGTATGGGAGTTCACCTACGAGCAGTACTTC	CASSVVWEFTYEQYF	TRBJ2-7	TRBV9	NA	NA
TGTGCCAGCAGCCAAGCGCTGGCCGGGGGGGGCACAGATACGCAGTATTTT	CASSQALAGGGTDTQYF	TRBJ2-3	TRBV4-2	NA	TRBD2
TGTGCCAGCAGCAGGGGACAGGGGGGGCGCGAGCAGTACTTC	CASSRGQGGREQYF	TRBJ2-7	TRBV5-4	NA	TRBD1
TGTGCCAGCAGCGTAGTGGGAGAGAAGCCAGATACGCAGTATTTT	CASSVVGEKPDTQYF	TRBJ2-3	TRBV9	NA	NA
TGTGCCAGCAGTTTAATAGGTACACATAGCAATCAGCCCCAGCATTTT	CASSLIGTHSNQPQHF	TRBJ1-5	TRBV27	few	NA
TGTGCCAGTAGTATGATTGACAGGAGGGGCGAAAACACTGAAGCTTTCTTT	CASSMIDRRGENTEAFF	TRBJ1-1	TRBV19	NA	NA